This T cell receptor beta chain originates from a study of cytomegalovirus exposure and HLA in healthy donors. The CDR3 is 13 residues long. Germline V lookup: CDR1 SNHLY, CDR2 FYNNEI. Trimming cost V 7 bases and J 7 bases, with 16 bases left between them. Researchers ran the PCR with 60 Vbeta and 13 Jbeta primers. Only in-frame clones appear in the TCRdb table, and some are missing; sequencing was by immunoSEQ multiplex PCR. The repertoire consists of about 120,000 clones, with 81% occurring once and the leading ten covering 3% to 5%. This TCR came from a woman aged 25 to 39 in good health and CMV-seronegative. The sequencing sample was made of PBMCs. The V call is TRBV2, the J call TRBJ1-2; no definite D call. The CDR3 sequence: CASIDWGSGGYTF. CDR3 in DNA: TGTGCCAGCATTGATTGGGGAAGCGGTGGCTACACCTTC.